The clone carrying this T cell receptor beta chain was counted a few times. Antigen: not known. Trimming cost V 4 bases and J 5 bases; bases outside gene matches: 5. Germline V CDR1 and CDR2: DFQATT, SNEGSKA (reference sequence). This CDR3 comprises 12 residues. The data are from a study of post-analysis software for immune sequencing data. Study details: The study covered relapsing-remitting, secondary progressive and progressive-relapsing courses of multiple sclerosis. Whole-study results and caveats: The authors found that F measure strongly co-clustered same-batch samples. Multiple sclerosis was associated with a significant reduction in normalized Chao1 diversity relative to controls. The study found TRBV5-6, TRBV5-1 and TRBV20-1 among several TRBV segments more frequent in patients than controls.

Prepared libraries of TCR beta cDNA carried unique molecular identifiers. TCRdb itself ran the PCR reads through MiXCR, one entry per CDR3 protein. The sample has about 540,000 distinct CDR3 sequences; around 34% are singletons. This TCR derives from a girl under 18 with multiple sclerosis. The chain has TRBV20-1 and TRBJ2-7; 7 bases map to TRBD1. The specimen sequenced was blood. The CDR3 region has the DNA TGCAGTGCTATGGGACAGTTCAACGAGCAGTACTTC. Its translation is CSAMGQFNEQYF.